Sequencing of this T cell receptor beta chain was carried out in a study of long-term antiretroviral therapy in people with HIV. Study outcomes and limitations: In HIV, the repertoires covered a tighter span of CDR3 lengths than in controls. Clones showing expansion before ART dominated the repertoire at all time points. Drawn between about 2004 and 2017, the blood was possibly obtained under older ART regimens.

With V trimmed by 8 bases and J by 6 bases, 10 bases remained unmatched. Germline values: CDR1 SNHLY, CDR2 FYNNEI. The CDR3 consists of 14 residues. In regard to this clone: The antigen is undetermined.

At the survey level, the v3.0 immunoSEQ assay was run. The protocol was immunoSEQ multiplex PCR, while the TCRdb copy is restricted to in-frame clones and leaves out a portion. The data contain about 40,000 clones, roughly 87% of them singletons. The J gene is TRBJ2-3, the V gene TRBV2; 8 nucleotides align to TRBD2. This TCR came from a man younger than 35 with HIV. This specimen consisted of unsorted PBMCs, obtained 1 year after starting antiretroviral therapy. The CDR3 DNA reads TGTGCCAGCGGCGGAACTAGCGGCATGGATACGCAGTATTTT. Residues: CASGGTSGMDTQYF.